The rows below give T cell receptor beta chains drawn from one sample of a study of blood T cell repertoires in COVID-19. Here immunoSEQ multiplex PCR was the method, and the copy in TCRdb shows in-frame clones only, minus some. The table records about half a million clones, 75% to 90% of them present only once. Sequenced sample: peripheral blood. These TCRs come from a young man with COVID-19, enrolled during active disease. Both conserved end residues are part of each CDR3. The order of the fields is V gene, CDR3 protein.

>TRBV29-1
CSVVTGGVDEQYF
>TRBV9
CASSHGLAGAPNTGELFF
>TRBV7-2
CASRQTGTSREKLFF
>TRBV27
CASSQTGGSYNSPLHF
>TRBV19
CASSINRVAQSYNEQFF
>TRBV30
CAWKVVPGGGSPLHF
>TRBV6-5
CASSYRGRGTYEQYF
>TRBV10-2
CASSEVPTNYGYIF
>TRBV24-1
CATSAVSQGGNEQFF
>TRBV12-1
CASSFAGPRGISPLHF
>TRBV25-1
CASSEWVGTSGGGTQYF
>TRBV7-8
CASSQALGAAGTDTQYF
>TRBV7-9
CASRRLEETQYF
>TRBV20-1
CSARLKETQYF
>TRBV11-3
CASSLGDSYEQYF
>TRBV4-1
CASSQGLSNSPLHF
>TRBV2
CASKVQTGLGETQYF
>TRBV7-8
CASSEDSDYGYTF
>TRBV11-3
CASSKGDTLNDEQFF
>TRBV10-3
CAILASHEGTQYF
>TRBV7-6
CASSLGTANEKLFF
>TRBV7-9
CASSPEDQETQYF
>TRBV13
CASSLGGGSSGNTIYF
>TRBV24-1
CATGDRRGTGELFF
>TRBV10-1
CASSGPPTGNIHEQYF
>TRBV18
CASSPTRGAGQPQHF
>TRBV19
CASSLGPSYEQYF
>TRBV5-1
CASSLRTGGGRATGELFF
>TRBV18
CASSPGGDGELFF
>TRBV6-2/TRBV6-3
CASTPSGKTQYF
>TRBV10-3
CAISPGQAANTGELFF
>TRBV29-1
CSVVSGSDEQFF
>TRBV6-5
CASSSGTGDEKLFF
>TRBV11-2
CASSLWYDGGSNEQYF